What follows are 20 T cell receptor beta chains derived from one specimen sequenced in a study of shared clonotypes between healthy human individuals (dated by TCRdb to 2018 to 2020). For the CD8 naive samples, CD45RO-negative cells were positively selected for CCR7, yielding a CD45RA+CCR7+ population from which TemRA cells were excluded. Preparation of the library involved the immunoSEQ multiplex PCR assay. TCRdb carries this immuneACCESS record with in-frame sequences only. Its versions omit some clonotypes, under half of them owing to an unresolved V gene in the studies checked, with the rest unexplained. For this sample the table gives around 2,000,000 clones, of which around 96% were detected only once. Roughly 1.1% of the sample comes from the top ten. The specimen sequenced was naive CD8+ T cells sorted from blood. In the paper's terms, the cell subset or site label means: CD45RA+CCR7+. The origin of the receptors is a man younger than 35 in good health.

The J gene is TRBJ2-1, the V gene TRBV2, with 9 bases lining up with TRBD2. The germline V gene encodes CDR1 SNHLY and CDR2 FYNNEI. The CDR3 is 15 residues long. V shed 4 bases and J 8 bases; nucleotides not matched to a gene: 9. The CDR3: CASSAAASGIYEQFF. The CDR3 DNA sequence: TGTGCCAGCAGTGCGGCCGCTAGCGGGATTTATGAGCAGTTCTTC.

V gene TRBV21-1 combines with J gene TRBJ2-7; whether TRBD2, the table's D call, matches the DNA was not checked. TRBV21-1 is a known pseudogene. This CDR3 has 15 residues. The CDR3 nucleotides are TGTGCCAGCAGCAAAAACCTCGGGAGGGGTTACGAGCAGTACTTC. Translated: CASSKNLGRGYEQYF.

This clone was recorded once. The chain uses TRBV27 and TRBJ2-1; 10 nucleotides line up with TRBD2. The CDR3 sequence is 14 residues long. The V and J ends lost 4 bases and 13 bases, in that order; junction bases with no gene match: 10. Germline V gene data show CDR1 as MNHEY and CDR2 as SMNVEV (reference sequence). The CDR3 is CASSYGTSEIQQFF. Here the CDR3 DNA reads TGTGCCAGCAGTTACGGGACTAGCGAAATTCAACAGTTCTTC.

The gene calls are TRBV15 and TRBJ2-1, with 7 bases identical to TRBD2. The CDR3 is 20 amino acids. Germline CDR1 is LNHNV and CDR2 is YYDKDF (reference sequence). The V segment lost 2 bases and the J segment 9 bases; nucleotides outside the gene matches: 25. CDR3 sequence reads: CATSRNPTYGLDRSGSEQFF. DNA of the CDR3: TGTGCCACCAGCAGAAATCCGACTTATGGACTAGACCGATCGGGCAGTGAGCAGTTCTTC. Complete variable domain (other parts from reference TRBV15 and TRBJ2-1): DAMVIQNPRYQVTQFGKPVTLSCSQTLNHNVMYWYQQKSSQAPKLLFHYYDKDFNNEADTPDNFQSRRPNTSFCFLDIRSPGLGDTAMYLCATSRNPTYGLDRSGSEQFFGPGTRLTVL.

V usage is TRBV10-3 and J usage is TRBJ2-5; D gene uncertain. The CDR3 runs 12 residues. V shed 10 bases and J shed 1 base, with 10 bases lying between them. Germline-derived CDR1 and CDR2 are ENHRY and SYGVKD. As DNA, the CDR3 is TGTGCCACCCGTACATCCCAAGAGACCCAGTACTTC. Translation: CATRTSQETQYF.

V and J are TRBV9 and TRBJ2-1, with D perhaps given as TRBD1 or TRBD2 (5 bases each). V dropped 4 bases and J dropped 3 bases, with 14 bases sitting between them. The germline V gene encodes CDR1 SGDLS and CDR2 YYNGEE. This CDR3 region has 15 residues. The CDR3 loop is CASSQSGTHYNEQFF. CDR3 in DNA: TGTGCCAGCAGCCAATCCGGGACCCACTACAATGAGCAGTTCTTC.

The V gene is TRBV9, the J gene TRBJ2-2, with TRBD2 identical over 13 bases. The germline gives CDR1 SGDLS, CDR2 YYNGEE. The ends lost 0 bases at V and 0 bases at J; junction bases unmatched: 5. This CDR3 has 19 amino acids. DNA for the CDR3: TGTGCCAGCAGCGTAGCTCGACTAGCGGGGGGCCCGAACACCGGGGAGCTGTTTTTT. It codes for CASSVARLAGGPNTGELFF.

The V gene is TRBV27, the J gene TRBJ1-5, with 7 positions matching TRBD1. This CDR3 region has 14 residues. J was trimmed by 6 bases and V by 3 bases; bases with no gene match: 5. The germline V gene has CDR1 MNHEY and CDR2 SMNVEV (reference sequence). Here the CDR3 DNA reads TGTGCCAGCAGTTTGAAAGGGGGCGGTCAGCCCCAGCATTTT. Translation: CASSLKGGGQPQHF.

The V and J genes are TRBV28 and TRBJ2-7, with a tentative D call TRBD1 (6 bases). The V and J ends lost 8 bases and 7 bases respectively, with 18 bases between them. The length of the CDR3 is 13 residues. CDR1 is MDHEN, CDR2 SYDVKM, per germline. The CDR3 region has the DNA TGTGCCAGCGAAAAGCAGGGGTTGAGGGAGCAGTACTTC. Its translation: CASEKQGLREQYF.

V gene TRBV9 combines with J gene TRBJ1-4, with no clear D. V lost 4 bases and J lost 10, with 14 bases in between. The V gene's germline CDR1 is SGDLS and CDR2 YYNGEE. The CDR3 is 13 amino acids. The CDR3 DNA reads as TGTGCCAGCAGCCTAGACTCCTCGGGAAAACTGTTTTTT. Protein sequence: CASSLDSSGKLFF.

The chain uses TRBV14 and TRBJ2-7, with a weak D call TRBD1 (5 bases). This CDR3 spans 13 amino acids. V was pared by 3 bases and J by 6 bases, with 12 bases between. CDR1 is SGHDN, CDR2 FVKESK, per germline. CDR3 nucleotide sequence: TGTGCCAGCAGCCAGTTTGCAGGGCTCGAGCAGTACTTC. Translated: CASSQFAGLEQYF.

The rearrangement uses TRBV7-8 and TRBJ2-7, with a possible D match to TRBD1 (6 bases). This CDR3 is 16 amino acids long. Germline CDR1 and CDR2: SGHVS and FQNEAQ. V lost 4 bases to trimming and J lost 3 bases, with 19 bases between them. The CDR3 DNA is TGTGCCAGCAGCTCCCCAAGCTGGGGGCTGAACTACGAGCAGTACTTC. Translating it yields CASSSPSWGLNYEQYF.

This chain uses TRBV21-1 with TRBJ2-7; TRBD2, as called in the table, went unchecked against the DNA. TRBV21-1 is tagged as a pseudogene. The CDR3 runs 16 residues. CDR3 sequence: CASSKGEAAEGFEQYF. The DNA for the CDR3 is TGTGCCAGCAGCAAGGGTGAGGCTGCTGAGGGCTTCGAGCAGTACTTC.

This chain connects TRBV6-6 to TRBJ2-7, with TRBD1 matching 8 bases. V lost 2 bases, J lost 3 bases, and 6 bases stayed unmatched. The CDR3 spans 15 residues. Germline V CDR1 and CDR2: MNHNY, SVGAGI (reference sequence). In DNA form, the CDR3 reads TGTGCCAGCAGTTACGGGGAGACAGGGGTCTACGAGCAGTACTTC. Translating it yields CASSYGETGVYEQYF.

The chain employs TRBV6-5 and TRBJ2-7; maybe TRBD2 (6 bases). Trimming took off 6 bases at V and 4 bases at J, with 13 bases between the two ends. The CDR3 runs to 13 residues. The germline gives CDR1 MNHEY, CDR2 SVGAGI. CDR3 amino acids: CASSPEGYYEQYF. The CDR3 DNA is TGTGCCAGCAGCCCGGAGGGGTATTACGAGCAGTACTTC.

V is TRBV13 and J is TRBJ2-2, with 8 bases fitting TRBD1. The CDR3 extends over 17 amino acids. Germline CDR1 PRHDT, CDR2 FYEKMQ (reference sequence). Losses at the gene ends were 4 bases for V and 6 bases for J; bases not matched to a gene: 13. For the CDR3, the DNA is TGTGCCAGCAGCTATATTACAGGGGGATCAGTTGCCGGGGAGCTGTTTTTT. Encoded protein: CASSYITGGSVAGELFF.

V gene TRBV19 combines with J gene TRBJ2-7; 12 nucleotides match TRBD1. CDR3 length: 15 residues. The germline gives CDR1 LNHDA, CDR2 SQIVND (reference sequence). J gave up 5 bases and V 6 bases, and 8 bases lay outside the gene matches. The CDR3 loop is CASSPAGTGGHEQYF. The CDR3 DNA is TGTGCCAGTAGCCCCGCCGGGACAGGGGGCCACGAGCAGTACTTC.

The genes are TRBV28 and TRBJ1-3; D not certain. Trimming took off 1 base at V and 3 bases at J, with 10 bases between the two ends. The CDR3 totals 15 residues. Germline V gene data show CDR1 as MDHEN and CDR2 as SYDVKM. The CDR3 nucleotides read TGTGCCAGCAGTTTATTTCCCAGCCTTGGAAACACCATATATTTT. It yields the protein CASSLFPSLGNTIYF.

V usage is TRBV28 and J usage is TRBJ2-2, with 7 bases matching TRBD1. Germline values: CDR1 MDHEN, CDR2 SYDVKM. This CDR3 spans 12 amino acids. V was pared by 6 bases and J by 11 bases, with 6 bases of the junction left unmatched. The CDR3 DNA reads as TGTGCCAGCAGAACCCAGGGGGTAGAGCTGTTTTTT. It encodes CASRTQGVELFF. The variable domain in full, completed from reference TRBV28 and TRBJ2-2, reads DVKVTQSSRYLVKRTGEKVFLECVQDMDHENMFWYRQDPGLGLRLIYFSYDVKMKEKGDIPEGYSVSREKKERFSLILESASTNQTSMYLCASRTQGVELFFGEGSRLTVL.

V is TRBV11-2 and J is TRBJ2-1, with 8 positions matching TRBD2. V trimming: 1 base; J trimming: 12 bases; junction bases outside the gene matches: 17. The germline V gene encodes CDR1 SGHAT and CDR2 FQNNGV. CDR3 length: 17 residues. CDR3 nucleotides: TGTGCCAGCAGCTTAGTCGCGAGCGGGAGTGCGGCTTTGGTGCAGTTCTTC. Amino acids: CASSLVASGSAALVQFF. The full variable domain, with the rest looked up from reference TRBV11-2 and TRBJ2-1, is EAGVAQSPRYKIIEKRQSVAFWCNPISGHATLYWYQQILGQGPKLLIQFQNNGVVDDSQLPKDRFSAERLKGVDSTLKIQPAKLEDSAVYLCASSLVASGSAALVQFFGPGTRLTVL.